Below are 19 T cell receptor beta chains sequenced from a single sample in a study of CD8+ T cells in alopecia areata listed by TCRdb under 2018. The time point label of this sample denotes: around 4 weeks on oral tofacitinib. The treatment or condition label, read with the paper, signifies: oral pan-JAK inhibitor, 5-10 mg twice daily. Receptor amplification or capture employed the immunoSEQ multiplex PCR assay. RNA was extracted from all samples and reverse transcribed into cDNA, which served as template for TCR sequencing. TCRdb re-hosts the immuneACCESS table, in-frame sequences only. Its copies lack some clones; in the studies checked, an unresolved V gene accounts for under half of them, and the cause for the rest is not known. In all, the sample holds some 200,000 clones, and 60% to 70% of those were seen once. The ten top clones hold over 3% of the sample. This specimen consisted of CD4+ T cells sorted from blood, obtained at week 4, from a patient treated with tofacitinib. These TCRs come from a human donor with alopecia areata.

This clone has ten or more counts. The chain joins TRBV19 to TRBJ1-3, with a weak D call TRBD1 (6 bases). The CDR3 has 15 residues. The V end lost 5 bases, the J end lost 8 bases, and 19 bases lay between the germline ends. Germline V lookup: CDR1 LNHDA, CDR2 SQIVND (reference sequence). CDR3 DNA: TGTGCCAGTAGTCCGCGGAGGGGGACCTCGGACACCATATATTTT. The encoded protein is CASSPRRGTSDTIYF. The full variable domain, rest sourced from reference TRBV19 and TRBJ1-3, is DGGITQSPKYLFRKEGQNVTLSCEQNLNHDAMYWYRQDPGQGLRLIYYSQIVNDFQKGDIAEGYSVSREKKESFPLTVTSAQKNPTAFYLCASSPRRGTSDTIYFGEGSWLTVV.

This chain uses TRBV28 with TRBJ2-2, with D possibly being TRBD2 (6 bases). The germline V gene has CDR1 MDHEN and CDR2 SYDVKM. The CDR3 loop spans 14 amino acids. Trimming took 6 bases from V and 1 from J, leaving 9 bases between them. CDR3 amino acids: CASRAGGNTGELFF. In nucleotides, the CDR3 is TGTGCCAGCAGGGCCGGGGGGAACACCGGGGAGCTGTTTTTT.

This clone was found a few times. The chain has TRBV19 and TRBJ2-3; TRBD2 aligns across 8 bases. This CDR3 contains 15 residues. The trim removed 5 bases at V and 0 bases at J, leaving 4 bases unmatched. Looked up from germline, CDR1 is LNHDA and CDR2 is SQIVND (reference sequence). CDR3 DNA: TGTGCCAGTAGTCCTGGGACTAGAAGCACAGATACGCAGTATTTT. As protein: CASSPGTRSTDTQYF.

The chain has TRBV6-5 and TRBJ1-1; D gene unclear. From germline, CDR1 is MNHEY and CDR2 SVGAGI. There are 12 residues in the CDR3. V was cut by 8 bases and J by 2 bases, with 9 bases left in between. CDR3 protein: CASGERNTEAFF. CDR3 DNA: TGTGCCAGCGGGGAGCGAAACACTGAAGCTTTCTTT.

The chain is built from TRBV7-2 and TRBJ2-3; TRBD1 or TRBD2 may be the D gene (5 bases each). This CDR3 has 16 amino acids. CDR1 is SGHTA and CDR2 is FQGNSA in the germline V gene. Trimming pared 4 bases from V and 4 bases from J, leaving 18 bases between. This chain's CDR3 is CASSSAGTRGADTQYF. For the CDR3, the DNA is TGTGCCAGCAGCTCAGCCGGGACCAGAGGGGCAGATACGCAGTATTTT.

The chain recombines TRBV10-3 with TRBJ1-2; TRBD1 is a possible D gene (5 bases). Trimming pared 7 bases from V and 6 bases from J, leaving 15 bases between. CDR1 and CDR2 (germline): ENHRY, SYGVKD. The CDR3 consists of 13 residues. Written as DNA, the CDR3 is TGTGCCATCAAAGGCAGGGATGTGGATGGCTACACCTTC. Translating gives CAIKGRDVDGYTF.

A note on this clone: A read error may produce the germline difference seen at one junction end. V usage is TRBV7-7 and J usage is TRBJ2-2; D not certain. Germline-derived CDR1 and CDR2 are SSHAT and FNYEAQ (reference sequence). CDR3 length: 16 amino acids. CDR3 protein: CASSPARSSNTGELFF. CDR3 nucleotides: TGTGCTAGCAGCCCCGCCAGGAGTTCGAACACCGGGGAGCTGTTTTTT. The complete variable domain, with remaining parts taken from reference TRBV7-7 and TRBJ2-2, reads GAGVSQSPRYKVTKRGQDVTLRCDPISSHATLYWYQQALGQGPEFLTYFNYEAQPDKSGLPSDRFSAERPEGSISTLTIQRTEQRDSAMYRCASSPARSSNTGELFFGEGSRLTVL.

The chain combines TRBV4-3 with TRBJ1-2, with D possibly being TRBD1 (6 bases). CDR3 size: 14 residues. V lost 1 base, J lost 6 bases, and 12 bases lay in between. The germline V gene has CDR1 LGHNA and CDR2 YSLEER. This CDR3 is CASSQAIRGNGYTF. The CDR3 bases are TGCGCCAGCAGCCAAGCTATCAGGGGTAATGGCTACACCTTC.

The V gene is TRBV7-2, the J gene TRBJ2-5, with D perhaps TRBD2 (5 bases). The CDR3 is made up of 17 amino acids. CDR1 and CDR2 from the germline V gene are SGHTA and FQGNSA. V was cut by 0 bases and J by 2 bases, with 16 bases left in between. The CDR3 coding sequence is TGTGCCAGCAGCTTAGCTTCGCTAGCTTTGATTCAAGAGACCCAGTACTTC. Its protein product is CASSLASLALIQETQYF.

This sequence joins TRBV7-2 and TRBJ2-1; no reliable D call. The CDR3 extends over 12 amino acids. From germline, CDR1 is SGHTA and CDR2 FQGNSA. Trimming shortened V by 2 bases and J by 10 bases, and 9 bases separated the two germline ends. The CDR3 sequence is CASSLYGFEQFF. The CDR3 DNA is TGTGCCAGCAGCTTATACGGGTTCGAGCAGTTCTTC.

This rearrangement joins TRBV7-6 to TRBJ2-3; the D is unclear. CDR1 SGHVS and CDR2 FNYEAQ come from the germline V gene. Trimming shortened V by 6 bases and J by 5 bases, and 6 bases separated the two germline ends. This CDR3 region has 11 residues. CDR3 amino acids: CASSFGDTQYF. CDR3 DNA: TGTGCCAGCAGTTTTGGAGATACGCAGTATTTT. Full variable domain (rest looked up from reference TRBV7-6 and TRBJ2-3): GAGVSQSPRYKVTKRGQDVALRCDPISGHVSLYWYRQALGQGPEFLTYFNYEAQQDKSGLPNDRFSAERPEGSISTLTIQRTEQRDSAMYRCASSFGDTQYFGPGTRLTVL.

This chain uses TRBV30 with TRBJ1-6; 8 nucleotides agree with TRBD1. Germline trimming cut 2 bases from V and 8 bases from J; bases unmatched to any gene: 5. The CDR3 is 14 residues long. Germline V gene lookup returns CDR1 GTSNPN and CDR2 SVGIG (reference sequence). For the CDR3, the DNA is TGTGCCTGGAGTACCGGGACAGGATATTCACCCCTCCACTTT. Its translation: CAWSTGTGYSPLHF.

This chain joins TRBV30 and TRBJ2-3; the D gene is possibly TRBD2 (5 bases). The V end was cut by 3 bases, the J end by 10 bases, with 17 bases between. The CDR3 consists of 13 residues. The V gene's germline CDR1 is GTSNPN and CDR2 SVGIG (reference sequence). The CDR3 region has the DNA TGTGCCTGGAGCGGCCCCACTAGTATTGCGCAGTATTTT. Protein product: CAWSGPTSIAQYF. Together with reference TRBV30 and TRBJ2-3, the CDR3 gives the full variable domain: SQTIHQWPATLVQPVGSPLSLECTVEGTSNPNLYWYRQAAGRGLQLLFYSVGIGQISSEVPQNLSASRPQDRQFILSSKKLLLSDSGFYLCAWSGPTSIAQYFGPGTRLTVL.

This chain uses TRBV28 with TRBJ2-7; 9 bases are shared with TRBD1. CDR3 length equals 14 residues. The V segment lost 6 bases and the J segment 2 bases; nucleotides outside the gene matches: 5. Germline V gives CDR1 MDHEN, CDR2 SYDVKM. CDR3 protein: CASSPGTGPYEQYF. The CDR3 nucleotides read TGTGCCAGCAGCCCCGGGACAGGGCCCTACGAGCAGTACTTC.

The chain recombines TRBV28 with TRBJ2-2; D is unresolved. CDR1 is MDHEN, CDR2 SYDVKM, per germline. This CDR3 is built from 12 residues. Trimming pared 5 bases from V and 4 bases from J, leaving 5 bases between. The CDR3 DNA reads TGTGCCAGCAGTCGGTCCACCGGGGAGCTGTTTTTT. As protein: CASSRSTGELFF.

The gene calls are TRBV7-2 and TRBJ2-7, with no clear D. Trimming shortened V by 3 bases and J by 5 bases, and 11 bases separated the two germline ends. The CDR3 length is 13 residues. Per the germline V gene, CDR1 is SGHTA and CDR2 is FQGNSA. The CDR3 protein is CASSFSSAHEQYF. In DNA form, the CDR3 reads TGTGCCAGCAGCTTTAGTAGTGCCCACGAGCAGTACTTC.

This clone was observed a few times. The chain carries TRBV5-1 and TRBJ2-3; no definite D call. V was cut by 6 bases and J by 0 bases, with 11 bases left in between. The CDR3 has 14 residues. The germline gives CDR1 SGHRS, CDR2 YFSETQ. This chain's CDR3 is CASTSAGSTDTQYF. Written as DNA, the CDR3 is TGCGCCAGCACCTCGGCCGGGAGCACAGATACGCAGTATTTT.

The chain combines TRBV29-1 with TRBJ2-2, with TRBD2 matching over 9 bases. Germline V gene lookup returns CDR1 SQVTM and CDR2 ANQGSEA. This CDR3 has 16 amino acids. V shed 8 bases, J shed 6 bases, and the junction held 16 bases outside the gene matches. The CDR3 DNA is TGCAGCCCTCCGGGAGGGGCTAGCGGGGAGCCCGGGGAGCTGTTTTTT. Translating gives CSPPGGASGEPGELFF.

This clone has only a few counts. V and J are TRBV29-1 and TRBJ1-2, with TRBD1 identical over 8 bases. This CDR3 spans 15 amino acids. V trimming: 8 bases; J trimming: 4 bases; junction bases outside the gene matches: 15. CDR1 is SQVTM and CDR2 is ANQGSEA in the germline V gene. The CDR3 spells CSSGKGTGGGYGYTF. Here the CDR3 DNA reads TGCAGCTCAGGAAAAGGGACAGGTGGGGGCTATGGCTACACCTTC.